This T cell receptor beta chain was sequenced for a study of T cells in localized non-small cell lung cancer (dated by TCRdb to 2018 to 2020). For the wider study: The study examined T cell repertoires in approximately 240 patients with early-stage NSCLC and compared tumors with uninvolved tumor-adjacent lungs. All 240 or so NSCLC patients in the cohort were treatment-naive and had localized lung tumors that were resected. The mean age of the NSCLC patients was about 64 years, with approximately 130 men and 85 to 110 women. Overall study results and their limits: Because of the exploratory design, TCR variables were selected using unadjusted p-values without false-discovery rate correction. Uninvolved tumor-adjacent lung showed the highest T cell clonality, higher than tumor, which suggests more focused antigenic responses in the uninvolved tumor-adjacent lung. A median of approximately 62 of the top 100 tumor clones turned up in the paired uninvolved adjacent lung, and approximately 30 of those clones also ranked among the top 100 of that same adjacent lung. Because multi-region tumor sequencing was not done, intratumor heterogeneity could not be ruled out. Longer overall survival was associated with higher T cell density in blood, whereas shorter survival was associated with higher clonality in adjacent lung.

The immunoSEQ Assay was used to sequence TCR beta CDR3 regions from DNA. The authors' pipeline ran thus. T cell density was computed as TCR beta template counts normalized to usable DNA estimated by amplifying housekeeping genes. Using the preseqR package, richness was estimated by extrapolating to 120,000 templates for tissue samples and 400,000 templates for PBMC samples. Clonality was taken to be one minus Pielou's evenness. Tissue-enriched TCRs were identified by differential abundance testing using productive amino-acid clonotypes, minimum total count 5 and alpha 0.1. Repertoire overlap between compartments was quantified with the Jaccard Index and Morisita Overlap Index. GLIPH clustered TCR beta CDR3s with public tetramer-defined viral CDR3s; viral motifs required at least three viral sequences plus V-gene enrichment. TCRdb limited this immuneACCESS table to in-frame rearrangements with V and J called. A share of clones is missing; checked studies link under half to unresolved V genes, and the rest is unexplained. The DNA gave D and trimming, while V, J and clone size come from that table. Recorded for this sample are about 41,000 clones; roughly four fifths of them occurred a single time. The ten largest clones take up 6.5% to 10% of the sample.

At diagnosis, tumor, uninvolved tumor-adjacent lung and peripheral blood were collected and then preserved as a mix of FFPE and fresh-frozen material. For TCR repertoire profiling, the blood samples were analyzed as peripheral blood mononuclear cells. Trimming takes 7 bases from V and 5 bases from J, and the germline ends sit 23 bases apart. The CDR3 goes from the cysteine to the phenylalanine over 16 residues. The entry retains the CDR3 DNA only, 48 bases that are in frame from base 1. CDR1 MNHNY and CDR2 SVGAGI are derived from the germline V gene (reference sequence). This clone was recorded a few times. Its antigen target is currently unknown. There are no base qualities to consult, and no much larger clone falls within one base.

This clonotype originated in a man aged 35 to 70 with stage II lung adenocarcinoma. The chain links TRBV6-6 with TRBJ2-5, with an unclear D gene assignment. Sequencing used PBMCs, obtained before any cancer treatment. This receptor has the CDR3 CASTHSSGLGLETQYF. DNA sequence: TGTGCCAGCACTCACTCCTCCGGGCTCGGTTTGGAGACCCAGTACTTC.